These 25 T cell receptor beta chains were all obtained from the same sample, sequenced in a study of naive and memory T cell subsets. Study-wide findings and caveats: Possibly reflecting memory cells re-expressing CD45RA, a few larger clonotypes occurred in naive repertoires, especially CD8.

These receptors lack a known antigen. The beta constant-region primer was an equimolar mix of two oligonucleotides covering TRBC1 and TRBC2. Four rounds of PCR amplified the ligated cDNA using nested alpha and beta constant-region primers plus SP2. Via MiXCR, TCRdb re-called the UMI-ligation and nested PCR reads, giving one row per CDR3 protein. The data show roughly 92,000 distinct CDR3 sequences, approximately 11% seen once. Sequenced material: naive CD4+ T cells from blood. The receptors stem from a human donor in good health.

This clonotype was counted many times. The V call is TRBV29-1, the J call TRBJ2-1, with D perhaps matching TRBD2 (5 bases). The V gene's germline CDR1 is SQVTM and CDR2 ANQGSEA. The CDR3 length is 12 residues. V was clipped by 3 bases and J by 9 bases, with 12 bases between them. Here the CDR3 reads CSVDPVGGEQFF. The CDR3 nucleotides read TGCAGCGTTGACCCGGTCGGAGGTGAGCAGTTCTTC.

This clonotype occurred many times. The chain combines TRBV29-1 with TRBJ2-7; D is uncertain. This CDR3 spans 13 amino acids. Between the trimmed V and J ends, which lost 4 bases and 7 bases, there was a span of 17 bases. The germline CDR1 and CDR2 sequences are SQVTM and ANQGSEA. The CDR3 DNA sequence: TGCAGCGTTGGGTTGAGGCAGCATCCTGAGCAGTACTTC. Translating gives CSVGLRQHPEQYF.

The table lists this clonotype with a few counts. DNA of the CDR3: TGCAGTGCTAGAGAGGTGGCTTCCACTCACGAGCAGTACTTC. It encodes CSAREVASTHEQYF. The J gene is TRBJ2-7, the V gene TRBV20-1; D is ambiguous. V lost 0 bases and J 5 bases, leaving 14 bases between the germline ends. CDR3 size: 14 residues. CDR1 DFQATT and CDR2 SNEGSKA come from the germline V gene (reference sequence).

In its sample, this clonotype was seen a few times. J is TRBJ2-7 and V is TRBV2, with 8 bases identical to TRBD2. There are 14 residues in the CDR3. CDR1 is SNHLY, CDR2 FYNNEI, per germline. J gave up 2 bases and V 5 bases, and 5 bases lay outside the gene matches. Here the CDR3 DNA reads TGTGCCAGCAGTCAGCGGGGGATAGCCTACGAGCAGTACTTC. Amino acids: CASSQRGIAYEQYF. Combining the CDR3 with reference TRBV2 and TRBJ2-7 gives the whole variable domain EPEVTQTPSHQVTQMGQEVILRCVPISNHLYFYWYRQILGQKVEFLVSFYNNEISEKSEIFDDQFSVERPDGSNFTLKIRSTKLEDSAMYFCASSQRGIAYEQYFGPGTRLTVT.

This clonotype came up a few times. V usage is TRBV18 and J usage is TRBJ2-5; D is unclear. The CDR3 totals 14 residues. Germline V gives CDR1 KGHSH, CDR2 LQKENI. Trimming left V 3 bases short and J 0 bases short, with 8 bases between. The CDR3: CASSPRSDQETQYF. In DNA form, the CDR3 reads TGTGCCAGCTCACCTCGATCCGACCAAGAGACCCAGTACTTC.

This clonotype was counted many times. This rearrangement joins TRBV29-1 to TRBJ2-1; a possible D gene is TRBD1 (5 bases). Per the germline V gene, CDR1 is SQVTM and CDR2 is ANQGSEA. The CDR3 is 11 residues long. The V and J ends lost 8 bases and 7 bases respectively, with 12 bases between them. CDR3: CSPRVGNEQFF. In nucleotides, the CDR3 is TGCAGCCCCAGGGTTGGGAATGAGCAGTTCTTC.

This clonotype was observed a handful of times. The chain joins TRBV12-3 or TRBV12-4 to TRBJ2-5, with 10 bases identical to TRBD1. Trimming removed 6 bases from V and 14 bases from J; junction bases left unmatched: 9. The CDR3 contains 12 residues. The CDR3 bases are TGTGCCAGCAGCTCCGACAGGGGGCCGCAATACTTC. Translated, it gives CASSSDRGPQYF.

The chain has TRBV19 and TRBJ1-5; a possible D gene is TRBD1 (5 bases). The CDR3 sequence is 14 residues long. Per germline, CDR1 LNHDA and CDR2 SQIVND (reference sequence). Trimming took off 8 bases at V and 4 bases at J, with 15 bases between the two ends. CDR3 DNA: TGTGCCAGTCATGGACGGGGGGAGAATCAGCCCCAGCATTTT. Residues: CASHGRGENQPQHF.

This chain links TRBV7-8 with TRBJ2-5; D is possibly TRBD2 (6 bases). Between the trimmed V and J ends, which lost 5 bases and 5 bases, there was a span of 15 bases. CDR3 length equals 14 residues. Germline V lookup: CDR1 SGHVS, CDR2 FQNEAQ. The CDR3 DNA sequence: TGTGCCAGCAGCCGCCGGGACTCCGGCGAGACCCAGTACTTC. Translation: CASSRRDSGETQYF.

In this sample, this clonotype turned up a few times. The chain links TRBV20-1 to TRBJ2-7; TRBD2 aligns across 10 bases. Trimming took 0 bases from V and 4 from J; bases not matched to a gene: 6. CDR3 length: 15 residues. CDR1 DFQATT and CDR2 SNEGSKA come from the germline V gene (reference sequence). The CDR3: CSARDGLAGAYEQYF. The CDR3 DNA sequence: TGCAGTGCTAGAGATGGCCTAGCGGGGGCTTACGAGCAGTACTTC.

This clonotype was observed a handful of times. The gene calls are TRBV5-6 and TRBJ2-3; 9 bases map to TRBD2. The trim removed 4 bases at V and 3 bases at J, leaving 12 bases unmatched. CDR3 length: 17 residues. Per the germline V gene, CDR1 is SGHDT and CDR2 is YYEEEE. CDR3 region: CASSRYVLAGATDTQYF. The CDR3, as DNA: TGTGCCAGCAGCCGCTACGTACTAGCGGGCGCTACAGATACGCAGTATTTT.

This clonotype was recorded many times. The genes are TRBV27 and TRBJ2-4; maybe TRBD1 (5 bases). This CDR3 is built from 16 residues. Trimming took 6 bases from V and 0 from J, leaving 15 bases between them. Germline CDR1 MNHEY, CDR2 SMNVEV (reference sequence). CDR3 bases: TGTGCCAGCAGCGCGGTGGCAGGGCTAGCCAAAAACATTCAGTACTTC. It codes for CASSAVAGLAKNIQYF.

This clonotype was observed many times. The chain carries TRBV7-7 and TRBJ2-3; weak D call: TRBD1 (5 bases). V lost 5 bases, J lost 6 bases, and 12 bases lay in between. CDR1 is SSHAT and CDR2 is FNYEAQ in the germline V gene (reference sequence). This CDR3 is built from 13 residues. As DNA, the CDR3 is TGTGCCAGCAGCAGCAGGGTAGTGGATACGCAGTATTTT. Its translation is CASSSRVVDTQYF.

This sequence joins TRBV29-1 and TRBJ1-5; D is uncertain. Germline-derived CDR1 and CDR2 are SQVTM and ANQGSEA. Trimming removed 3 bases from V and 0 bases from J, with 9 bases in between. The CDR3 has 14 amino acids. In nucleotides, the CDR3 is TGCAGCGTTGAGACGGGGAATAGCAATCAGCCCCAGCATTTT. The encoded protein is CSVETGNSNQPQHF.

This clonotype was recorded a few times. The DNA for the CDR3 is TGTGCCAGCAGCCCCCGGACCGACTCCTACGAGCAGTACTTC. As protein: CASSPRTDSYEQYF. The gene calls are TRBV9 and TRBJ2-7; D is unresolved. The V end lost 4 bases, the J end lost 0 bases, and 11 bases lay between the germline ends. This CDR3 is 14 amino acids long. The germline CDR1 and CDR2 sequences are SGDLS and YYNGEE.

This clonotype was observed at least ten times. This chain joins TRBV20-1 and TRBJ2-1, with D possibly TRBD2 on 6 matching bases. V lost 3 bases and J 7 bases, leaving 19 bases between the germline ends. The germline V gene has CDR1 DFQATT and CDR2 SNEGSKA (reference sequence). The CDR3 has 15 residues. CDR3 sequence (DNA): TGCAGTGCTAGCAAGAGGGGACTGAAGTCGAATGAGCAGTTCTTC. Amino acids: CSASKRGLKSNEQFF.

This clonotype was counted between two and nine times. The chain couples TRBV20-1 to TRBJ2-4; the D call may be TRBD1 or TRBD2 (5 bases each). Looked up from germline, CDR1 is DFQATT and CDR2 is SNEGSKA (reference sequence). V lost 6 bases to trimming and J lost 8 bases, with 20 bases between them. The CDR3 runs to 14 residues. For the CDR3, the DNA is TGCAGTGCAACGCACAGCGGAAAAGGGGACATTCAGTACTTC. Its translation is CSATHSGKGDIQYF.

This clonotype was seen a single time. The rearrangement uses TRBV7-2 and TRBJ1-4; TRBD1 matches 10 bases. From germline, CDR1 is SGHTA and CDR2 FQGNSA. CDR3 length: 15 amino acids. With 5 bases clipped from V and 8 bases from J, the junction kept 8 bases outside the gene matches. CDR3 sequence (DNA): TGTGCCAGCAGCGAACCCGGGACAGGGGACGAAAAACTGTTTTTT. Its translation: CASSEPGTGDEKLFF.

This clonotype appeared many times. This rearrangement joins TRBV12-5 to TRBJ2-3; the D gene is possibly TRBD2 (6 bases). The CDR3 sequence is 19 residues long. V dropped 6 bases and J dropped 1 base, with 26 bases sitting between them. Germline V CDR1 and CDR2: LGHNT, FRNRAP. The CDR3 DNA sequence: TGTGCTAGTGGAATGCAATTGAGGGGACTTTCTCAGGGCACAGATACGCAGTATTTT. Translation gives CASGMQLRGLSQGTDTQYF.

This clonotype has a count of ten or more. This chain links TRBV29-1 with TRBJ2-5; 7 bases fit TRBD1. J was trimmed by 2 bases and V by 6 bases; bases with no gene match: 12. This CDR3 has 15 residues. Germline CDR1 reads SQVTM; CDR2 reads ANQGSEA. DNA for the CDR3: TGCAGCGTAGGGGACAGCACCGCTGTACAAGAGACCCAGTACTTC. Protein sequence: CSVGDSTAVQETQYF.

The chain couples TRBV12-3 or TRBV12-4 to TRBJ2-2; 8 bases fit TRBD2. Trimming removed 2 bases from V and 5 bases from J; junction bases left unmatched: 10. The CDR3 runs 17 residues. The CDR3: CASSLSASGLRTGELFF. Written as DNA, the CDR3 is TGTGCCAGCAGTTTATCAGCTAGCGGGTTAAGGACCGGGGAGCTGTTTTTT.

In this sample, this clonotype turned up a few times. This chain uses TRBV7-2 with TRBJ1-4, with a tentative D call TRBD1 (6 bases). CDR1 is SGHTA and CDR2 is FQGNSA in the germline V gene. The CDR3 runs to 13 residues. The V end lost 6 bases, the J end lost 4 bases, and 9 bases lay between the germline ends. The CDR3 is CASSSDSNEKLFF. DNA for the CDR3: TGTGCCAGCAGTTCGGACAGTAATGAAAAACTGTTTTTT.

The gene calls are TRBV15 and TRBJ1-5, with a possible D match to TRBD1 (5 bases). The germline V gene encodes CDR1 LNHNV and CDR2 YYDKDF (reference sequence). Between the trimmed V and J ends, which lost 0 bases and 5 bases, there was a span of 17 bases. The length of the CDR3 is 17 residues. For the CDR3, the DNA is TGTGCCACCAGCAGAGATTACGGGGGTATTACCGATCAGCCCCAGCATTTT. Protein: CATSRDYGGITDQPQHF. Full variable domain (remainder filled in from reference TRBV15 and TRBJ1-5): DAMVIQNPRYQVTQFGKPVTLSCSQTLNHNVMYWYQQKSSQAPKLLFHYYDKDFNNEADTPDNFQSRRPNTSFCFLDIRSPGLGDTAMYLCATSRDYGGITDQPQHFGDGTRLSIL.

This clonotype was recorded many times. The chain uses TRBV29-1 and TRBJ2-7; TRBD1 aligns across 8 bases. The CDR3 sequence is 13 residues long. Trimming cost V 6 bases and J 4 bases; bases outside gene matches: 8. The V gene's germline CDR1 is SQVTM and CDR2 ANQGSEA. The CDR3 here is CSVTSGGEYEQYF. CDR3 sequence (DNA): TGCAGCGTCACTTCAGGGGGCGAATACGAGCAGTACTTC.

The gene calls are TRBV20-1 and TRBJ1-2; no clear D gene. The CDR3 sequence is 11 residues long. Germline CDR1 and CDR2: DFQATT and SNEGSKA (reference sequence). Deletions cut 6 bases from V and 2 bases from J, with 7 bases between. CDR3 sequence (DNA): TGCAGTGCACCATTCAACTATGGCTACACCTTC. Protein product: CSAPFNYGYTF.